These T cell receptor beta chains were read from a single sample in a study of blood T cell repertoires in COVID-19. Repertoires were generated with immunoSEQ multiplex PCR, while TCRdb's copy carries only in-frame clones and drops some. This table holds some 150,000 clones, around 90% found once. Source material: peripheral blood. These TCRs come from a woman in her sixties who had recovered from COVID-19. Both conserved end residues are part of each CDR3. A D gene is named only where the DNA matches it firmly. Expanded clones are given a class, and other clones once, few, many or no size at all.

abundance	d_gene	v_gene	j_gene	CDR3aa	CDR3nt
-	TRBD1	TRBV13	TRBJ2-7	CASSPGQGARNSYEQYF	TGTGCCAGCAGCCCGGGACAGGGGGCTCGAAACTCCTACGAGCAGTACTTC
-	-	TRBV19	TRBJ1-5	CASSIRFRNQPQHF	TGTGCCAGTAGTATACGGTTTCGCAATCAGCCCCAGCATTTT
-	-	TRBV19	TRBJ2-1	CASSKSSYNEQFF	TGTGCCAGTAGTAAGAGCTCCTACAATGAGCAGTTCTTC
-	-	TRBV28	TRBJ2-7	CASSPALTETYEQYF	TGTGCCAGCAGCCCAGCGTTGACAGAAACCTACGAGCAGTACTTC
once	TRBD2	TRBV14	TRBJ2-5	CASSTFGPAGEETQYF	TGTGCCAGCAGCACCTTTGGACCTGCGGGGGAGGAGACCCAGTACTTC
-	-	TRBV3-1/TRBV3-2	TRBJ1-4	CASSQEGTGRKLFF	TGTGCCAGCAGCCAAGAAGGAACAGGGAGAAAACTGTTTTTT
-	TRBD1	TRBV5-5	TRBJ2-7	CASSFGTGVGYEQYF	TGTGCCAGCAGCTTTGGGACAGGGGTTGGCTACGAGCAGTACTTC
-	TRBD1	TRBV5-1	TRBJ1-6	CASSGAGQANSPLHF	TGCGCCAGCAGCGGTGCGGGACAGGCCAATTCACCCCTCCACTTT
-	-	TRBV5-1	TRBJ2-5	CASRMTGQETQYF	TGCGCCAGCAGAATGACAGGACAAGAGACCCAGTACTTC
-	-	TRBV19	TRBJ1-5	CASNDRPFQGNQPQHF	TGTGCCAGTAACGACAGACCCTTTCAAGGCAATCAGCCCCAGCATTTT
once	TRBD1	TRBV4-1	TRBJ1-3	CASSQGRQGYSGNTIYF	TGCGCCAGCAGCCAAGGGCGACAGGGATACTCTGGAAACACCATATATTTT
-	-	TRBV19	TRBJ2-6	CASSTGGPGANVLTF	TGTGCCAGTAGTACCGGTGGTCCTGGGGCCAACGTCCTGACTTTC
-	-	TRBV19	TRBJ2-7	CASSMGTGVSYEQYF	TGTGCCAGTAGTATGGGTACGGGGGTCTCCTACGAGCAGTACTTC
-	-	TRBV10-3	TRBJ1-2	CAISEPPGQGGTYGYTF	TGTGCCATCAGTGAGCCGCCTGGCCAGGGAGGTACTTATGGCTACACCTTC
-	TRBD1	TRBV5-5	TRBJ1-3	CASSLEQVSGTGSGNTIYF	TGTGCCAGCAGCTTGGAGCAGGTTTCCGGGACAGGGTCTGGAAACACCATATATTTT
-	TRBD1	TRBV19	TRBJ1-2	CASSTRTGGLDYGYTF	TGTGCCAGTAGTACCCGGACAGGGGGCTTGGACTATGGCTACACCTTC
-	-	TRBV5-4	TRBJ2-5	CASRERTVQAQETQYF	TGTGCCAGCAGGGAGAGGACAGTCCAAGCCCAAGAGACCCAGTACTTC
-	-	TRBV5-4	TRBJ2-3	CASSTSTDTQYF	TGTGCCAGCAGCACTAGCACAGATACGCAGTATTTT
-	-	TRBV28	TRBJ2-5	CASSSPQGVQETQYF	TGTGCCAGCAGTTCGCCCCAGGGTGTCCAAGAGACCCAGTACTTC
-	-	TRBV6-5	TRBJ2-5	CASSPGVKETQYF	TGTGCCAGCAGCCCAGGGGTCAAAGAGACCCAGTACTTC
-	-	TRBV5-1	TRBJ2-5	CASNVQEGETQYF	TGCGCCAGCAACGTACAGGAGGGAGAGACCCAGTACTTC
-	-	TRBV6-5	TRBJ1-1	CASRRWTQNTEAFF	TGTGCCAGCAGGAGGTGGACACAGAACACTGAAGCTTTCTTT
-	-	TRBV9	TRBJ2-5	CASSHQRGTKETQYF	TGTGCCAGCAGCCATCAAAGGGGGACTAAAGAGACCCAGTACTTC
once	-	TRBV18	TRBJ1-2	CASSPMPVGQTLPNYGYTF	TGTGCCAGCTCACCGATGCCCGTGGGACAAACCTTACCAAACTATGGCTACACCTTC
-	TRBD1	TRBV4-2	TRBJ1-2	CASSQREGADYGYTF	TGTGCCAGCAGTCAGCGGGAGGGGGCAGACTATGGCTACACCTTC
-	-	TRBV2	TRBJ1-6	CASRIEGPLHF	TGTGCCAGCAGGATCGAGGGTCCCCTCCACTTT
-	TRBD2	TRBV20-1	TRBJ2-7	CSASPGTSSYEQYF	TGCAGTGCTAGTCCCGGGACTAGCTCCTACGAGCAGTACTTC
-	-	TRBV7-3	TRBJ1-2	CASSQDSSYGYTF	TGTGCCAGCAGCCAGGACAGTTCCTATGGCTACACCTTC
-	TRBD2	TRBV3-1/TRBV3-2	TRBJ2-5	CASSLQGLAGEETQYF	TGTGCCAGCAGCCTACAGGGACTAGCGGGGGAAGAGACCCAGTACTTC
-	TRBD2	TRBV4-3	TRBJ2-1	CASSQILAGVSEQFF	TGCGCCAGCAGCCAAATCCTAGCGGGGGTAAGTGAGCAGTTCTTC
-	-	TRBV14	TRBJ1-1	CASSRSRGIAAFF	TGTGCCAGCAGCCGTAGCAGGGGAATTGCGGCTTTCTTT
-	-	TRBV27	TRBJ2-1	CASSFAGAPNYEQFF	TGTGCCAGCAGTTTTGCGGGCGCCCCGAATTATGAGCAGTTCTTC
-	-	TRBV15	TRBJ1-1	CATSKSVRNKPEAFF	TGTGCCACCAGCAAGTCGGTCAGGAATAAACCTGAAGCTTTCTTT
-	TRBD1	TRBV15	TRBJ2-3	CATSRDQTGAGDTQYF	TGTGCCACCAGCAGAGATCAGACAGGGGCGGGAGATACGCAGTATTTT
-	TRBD1	TRBV28	TRBJ2-3	CAVVGAGGIRGTQYF	TGTGCCGTGGTAGGGGCAGGGGGAATTCGGGGTACGCAGTATTTT
once	-	TRBV10-3	TRBJ1-4	CAISDDTLRTTNEKLFF	TGTGCCATCAGTGACGACACCTTACGAACAACTAATGAAAAACTGTTTTTT
-	TRBD2	TRBV5-3	TRBJ2-7	CARSRGTSGKREQYF	TGTGCCAGAAGCAGGGGGACTAGCGGGAAGAGGGAGCAGTACTTC
-	TRBD1	TRBV9	TRBJ2-7	CASSVAGDRDYEQYF	TGTGCCAGCAGCGTAGCCGGGGACAGGGACTACGAGCAGTACTTC
-	TRBD1	TRBV6-5	TRBJ1-2	CASKGTGGGYTF	TGTGCCAGCAAAGGGACAGGGGGCGGCTACACCTTC
once	-	TRBV19	TRBJ1-4	CASSSSGGSEKLFF	TGTGCCAGTAGTTCCTCTGGCGGCAGTGAAAAACTGTTTTTT
-	TRBD1	TRBV18	TRBJ1-4	CASSWTGDNEKLFF	TGTGCCAGCTCATGGACAGGGGATAATGAAAAACTGTTTTTT
-	-	TRBV5-1	TRBJ2-3	CASSLWGDFSTDTQYF	TGCGCCAGCAGCTTATGGGGGGACTTCTCCACAGATACGCAGTATTTT
-	-	TRBV7-7	TRBJ2-2	CASSPQDTGELFF	TGTGCTAGCAGCCCGCAGGACACCGGGGAGCTGTTTTTT
-	TRBD2	TRBV6-5	TRBJ2-1	CASSRTSGGRNEQFF	TGTGCCAGCAGTCGGACTAGCGGGGGGCGCAATGAGCAGTTCTTC
-	-	TRBV28	TRBJ2-2	CASSLLGNGDTGELFF	TGTGCCAGCAGTTTACTCGGGAACGGTGACACCGGGGAGCTGTTTTTT
-	TRBD1	TRBV6-5	TRBJ2-7	CASSLDRGSTYEQYF	TGTGCCAGCAGCTTGGACAGGGGTAGCACCTACGAGCAGTACTTC